The 2 T cell receptor beta chains below come from one sample, sequenced in a study of graft-versus-host responses after intestinal transplantation. No antigen is known for these receptors. Sequenced by immunoSEQ multiplex PCR; TCRdb stores in-frame clones only, minus some. In the table there are around 71,000 clones, 90% to 95% of which are singletons. The specimen was unstimulated CD8+ T cells sorted from spleen or lymph node cells, collected before intestinal transplant. These receptors were taken from a human donor who received an intestinal transplant.

The chain uses TRBV19 and TRBJ2-5; 11 positions agree with TRBD2. The J call is uncertain, as TRBJ2-7 better fits the DNA end. The germline V gene encodes CDR1 LNHDA and CDR2 SQIVND (reference sequence). The length of the CDR3 is 14 residues. The CDR3 DNA is TGTGCCAGTAGTGCCGGGACTAGCGGTTACGAGCAGTACTTC. Translating it yields CASSAGTSGYEQYF.

The genes are TRBV6-6 and TRBJ1-5, with unresolved D. CDR3 length equals 10 residues. Germline values: CDR1 MNHNY, CDR2 SVGAGI (reference sequence). V shed 5 bases and J shed 9 bases, with 5 bases lying between them. The CDR3 sequence is CASSDGPQHF. In DNA form, the CDR3 reads TGTGCCAGCAGTGATGGGCCCCAGCATTTT.